Listed below are T cell receptor beta chains from one sample, sequenced in a study of T cells in Graves' hyperthyroidism and ophthalmopathy. TCRdb reanalysed the multiplex PCR reads using MiXCR and keeps one entry per CDR3 protein. The table includes approximately 600,000 distinct CDR3 sequences, approximately 15% detected once. The sample was blood. The source of these receptors is a woman aged 18-30 years with Graves' ophthalmopathy. The CDR3 runs from the conserved cysteine through the conserved F or W. The order of the fields is clone size, V gene, D gene, J gene, CDR3 protein, CDR3 DNA. D genes are given only for firm matches. Clone size appears in some rows only: once, few, many, or a class for an expanded clone.

once,TRBV18,TRBD2,TRBJ2-7,CASSRPGLASTYEQYF,TGTGCCAGCTCACGACCGGGACTAGCTTCCACCTACGAGCAGTACTTC
.,TRBV18,.,TRBJ1-5,CASSPGDYSKKNQPQHF,TGTGCCAGCTCACCAGGTGATTACAGCAAGAAAAATCAGCCCCAGCATTTT
many,TRBV28,.,TRBJ1-1,CASSLRRNTEAFF,TGTGCCAGCAGTTTGCGTCGGAACACTGAAGCTTTCTTT
.,TRBV3-1,.,TRBJ2-7,CASSHPGAAGKSYEQYF,TGCGCCAGCAGCCACCCCGGAGCGGCAGGAAAATCCTACGAGCAGTACTTC
many,TRBV13,.,TRBJ2-1,CASSLEQGSRGQFF,TGTGCCAGCAGCTTAGAACAAGGATCGAGGGGGCAGTTCTTC
many,TRBV29-1,.,TRBJ2-5,CSVDPNAETQYF,TGCAGCGTTGACCCTAATGCAGAGACCCAGTACTTC
many,TRBV11-2,TRBD2,TRBJ2-3,CASSLGLAEARFITDTQYF,TGTGCCAGCAGCTTAGGTCTAGCGGAAGCCCGATTCATCACAGATACGCAGTATTTT
many,TRBV6-1,.,TRBJ2-3,CASQGSGVDTQYF,TGTGCCAGCCAGGGGAGCGGGGTAGATACGCAGTATTTT
many,TRBV12-3/TRBV12-4,.,TRBJ2-1,CASSLGDHSYNEQFF,TGTGCCAGCAGTTTAGGGGACCACTCCTACAATGAGCAGTTCTTC
many,TRBV6-5,.,TRBJ2-5,CASSYSPNPLGETQYF,TGTGCCAGCAGTTACTCCCCCAATCCCCTGGGAGAGACCCAGTACTTC
many,TRBV7-8,.,TRBJ2-3,CASRGGSRPTDTQYF,TGTGCCAGCAGGGGAGGTTCTAGGCCCACAGATACGCAGTATTTT
many,TRBV3-1,.,TRBJ2-7,CASSQGSEMDEQYF,TGTGCCAGCAGCCAAGGGTCAGAGATGGACGAGCAGTACTTC
.,TRBV4-1,.,TRBJ1-6,CASSQGGTGSPLHF,TGCGCCAGCAGCCAAGGGGGGACCGGTTCACCCCTCCACTTT
once,TRBV9,.,TRBJ2-5,CASSSTGGQLEETQYF,TGTGCCAGCAGCTCGACGGGCGGACAACTAGAAGAGACCCAGTACTTC
.,TRBV7-2,TRBD1,TRBJ1-2,CASSYQTGVYGYTF,TGTGCCAGCAGTTACCAGACAGGGGTTTATGGCTACACCTTC
.,TRBV4-3,TRBD2,TRBJ2-2,CASSQTTSGRAANTGELFF,TGCGCCAGCAGCCAAACAACGAGCGGGAGGGCCGCGAACACCGGGGAGCTGTTTTTT
few,TRBV12-3/TRBV12-4,.,TRBJ1-1,CASSLSSQGNTEAFF,TGTGCCAGCAGTTTAAGTTCACAGGGAAACACTGAAGCTTTCTTT
many,TRBV7-8,TRBD2,TRBJ2-7,CASSSGREDDEQYF,TGTGCCAGCAGCTCCGGGCGGGAGGATGACGAGCAGTACTTC
.,TRBV28,TRBD2,TRBJ2-3,CASSLTSGRTTDTQYF,TGTGCCAGCAGTTTGACTAGCGGGAGGACGACAGATACGCAGTATTTT
many,TRBV5-1,TRBD2,TRBJ2-7,CASSLWTSGTYEQYF,TGCGCCAGCAGCTTGTGGACTAGCGGGACATACGAGCAGTACTTC